The T cell receptor (beta chain) described here comes from a study of T cell clonotyping in hematopoietic cell transplantation. CDR1 is WNHNN and CDR2 is SYGVQD in the germline V gene (reference sequence). V dropped 6 bases and J dropped 4 bases, with 11 bases sitting between them. The CDR3 extends over 13 amino acids. Sequenced by immunoSEQ multiplex PCR; TCRdb stores in-frame clones only, minus some. This table has over 25,000 clones, roughly 90% appearing once. The sequence came from a female patient between 50 and 60 years old who had an allogeneic stem cell transplant from a related donor, so the T cells may come from the graft donor. Some clones in this sample may be carry-over from other donors' samples. The source was PBMCs, collected 100 days after allogeneic stem cell transplant. The chain recombines TRBV10-1 with TRBJ2-3; no reliable D call. CDR3 sequence (DNA): TGCGCCAGCAGACCTCAAGAGGCAGATACGCAGTATTTT. Amino acids: CASRPQEADTQYF.